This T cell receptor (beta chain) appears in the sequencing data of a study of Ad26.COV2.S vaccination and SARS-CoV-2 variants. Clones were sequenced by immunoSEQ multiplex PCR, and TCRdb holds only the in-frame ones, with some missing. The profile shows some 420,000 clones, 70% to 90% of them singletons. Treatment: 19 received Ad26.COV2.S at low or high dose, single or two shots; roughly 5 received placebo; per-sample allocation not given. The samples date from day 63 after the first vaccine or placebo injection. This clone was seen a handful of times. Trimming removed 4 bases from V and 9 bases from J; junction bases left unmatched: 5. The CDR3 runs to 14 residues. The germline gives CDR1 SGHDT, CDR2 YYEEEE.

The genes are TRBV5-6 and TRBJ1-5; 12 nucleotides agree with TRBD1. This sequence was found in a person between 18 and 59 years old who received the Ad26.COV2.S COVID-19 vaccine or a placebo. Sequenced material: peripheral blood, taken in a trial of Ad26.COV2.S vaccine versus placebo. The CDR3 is CASSVGTGGGPQHF. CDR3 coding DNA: TGTGCCAGCAGCGTCGGGACAGGGGGCGGGCCCCAGCATTTT.